This T cell receptor beta chain was captured by sequencing in a study of cytomegalovirus exposure and HLA in healthy donors. For the study at large: An early data release held some 89 million unique TCRs from HLA-typed donors.

Study-wide findings and caveats: Presence/absence analyses supposed approximately even sequencing depth among donors. In a later analysis, a missense DCLRE1C variant was linked to TCR beta V- and J-gene trimming.

V was clipped by 5 bases and J by 3 bases; unmatched bases: 5. Germline V CDR1 and CDR2: SGHAT, FQNNGV. The CDR3 is made up of 15 amino acids. Use of 60 Vbeta and 13 Jbeta primers characterized the PCR. Data came from immunoSEQ multiplex PCR; TCRdb stores just in-frame clones and leaves some out. The sample yields 40,000 or so clones, roughly 69% seen once. Remarks on this clone: The target antigen is unknown.

The sample taken for sequencing was PBMCs. This chain connects TRBV11-2 to TRBJ1-2, with 11 bases that match TRBD1. The TCR sequence derives from a young woman in good health and CMV-seronegative. CDR3 region: CASSPWDRGYYGYTF. The CDR3 DNA follows: TGTGCCAGCAGCCCTTGGGACAGGGGGTACTATGGCTACACCTTC. Based on the CDR3 plus reference TRBV11-2 and TRBJ1-2, the full variable domain is EAGVAQSPRYKIIEKRQSVAFWCNPISGHATLYWYQQILGQGPKLLIQFQNNGVVDDSQLPKDRFSAERLKGVDSTLKIQPAKLEDSAVYLCASSPWDRGYYGYTFGSGTRLTVV.